This T cell receptor beta chain was observed in a study of T cells in Graves' hyperthyroidism and ophthalmopathy. This clonotype appeared a few times. Hyperthyroidism patients were newly diagnosed, had disease duration under 2 months, and were aged 18 to 65 years. Per the germline V gene, CDR1 is DFQATT and CDR2 is SNEGSKA (reference sequence). The CDR3 totals 14 residues. With 5 bases clipped from V and 3 bases from J, the junction kept 6 bases outside the gene matches. Researchers took RNA transcripts and amplified the TCR beta CDR3 regions from them. HTBI primers drove first-round RT-PCR of the TCR CDR3. TCRdb redid the calling of the multiplex PCR reads with MiXCR, one entry per CDR3 protein. The sample shows more than 550,000 distinct CDR3 sequences, about 18% of them seen only once.

The clonotype was recovered from a man aged 50 or older with Graves' hyperthyroidism. The chain joins TRBV20-1 to TRBJ2-7, with 11 nucleotides matching TRBD2. Sequences were obtained from blood. Written as DNA, the CDR3 is TGCAGTGCTGTGACTAGCGGGGTCCTCTACGAGCAGTACTTC. This gives the protein CSAVTSGVLYEQYF.